This is a list of T cell receptor beta chains from one sample in a study of blood T cell repertoires in COVID-19. Measured with immunoSEQ multiplex PCR; TCRdb has only the in-frame clones, and not every one. The table has 70,000 or so clones, more than 90% seen once; the top ten hold 1.5%. The specimen was peripheral blood. These receptors all stem from a man aged 45-65 years with acute or convalescent COVID-19. Each CDR3 is given with its conserved first and last residue. A D gene is named only where the DNA matches it firmly. A row's size may be missing; if present it is once, few, many or a size class.

V: TRBV27; J: TRBJ2-7; size: NA; D: NA; CDR3: CASSPPSRRYEQYF; DNA: TGTGCCAGCAGTCCCCCAAGCCGAAGATACGAGCAGTACTTC
V: TRBV7-9; J: TRBJ1-2; size: NA; D: NA; CDR3: CASSPLAGKGGYTF; DNA: TGTGCCAGCAGCCCATTAGCGGGGAAGGGTGGCTACACCTTC
V: TRBV5-1; J: TRBJ2-2; size: NA; D: NA; CDR3: CASSLGQDSNTGELFF; DNA: TGCGCCAGCAGCTTGGGACAGGACTCGAACACCGGGGAGCTGTTTTTT
V: TRBV18; J: TRBJ2-7; size: NA; D: TRBD1; CDR3: CASSPLNRGSYEQYF; DNA: TGTGCCAGCTCACCACTTAACAGGGGCTCCTACGAGCAGTACTTC
V: TRBV6-5; J: TRBJ2-3; size: once; D: TRBD2; CDR3: CASSYRRAILADTQYF; DNA: TGTGCCAGCAGTTACCGACGGGCGATACTAGCGGATACGCAGTATTTT
V: TRBV27; J: TRBJ2-3; size: NA; D: TRBD2; CDR3: CASSITSSGMGDTQYF; DNA: TGTGCCAGCAGCATAACTTCTAGCGGGATGGGAGATACGCAGTATTTT
V: TRBV24-1; J: TRBJ1-5; size: NA; D: NA; CDR3: CATSDSRQQFSNQPQHF; DNA: TGTGCCACCAGTGATTCCCGACAGCAATTTAGCAATCAGCCCCAGCATTTT
V: TRBV19; J: TRBJ2-5; size: NA; D: TRBD1; CDR3: CASSIAGTGGGETQYF; DNA: TGTGCCAGTAGTATCGCCGGGACAGGGGGCGGGGAGACCCAGTACTTC
V: TRBV5-5; J: TRBJ1-1; size: NA; D: NA; CDR3: CASSPNWSNTEAFF; DNA: TGTGCCAGCAGCCCCAACTGGTCGAACACTGAAGCTTTCTTT
V: TRBV28; J: TRBJ2-7; size: NA; D: TRBD2; CDR3: CASGFYSLAERAYEQYF; DNA: TGTGCCAGCGGATTCTATTCACTAGCGGAGAGAGCCTACGAGCAGTACTTC
V: TRBV2; J: TRBJ2-5; size: NA; D: TRBD2; CDR3: CASSDLAGTQETQYF; DNA: TGTGCCAGCAGTGATTTAGCGGGGACCCAAGAGACCCAGTACTTC
V: TRBV7-9; J: TRBJ1-1; size: NA; D: TRBD1; CDR3: CASSAGTDEAFF; DNA: TGTGCCAGCAGCGCCGGGACAGACGAAGCTTTCTTT
V: TRBV12-3/TRBV12-4; J: TRBJ2-1; size: NA; D: NA; CDR3: CASSFKYEQFF; DNA: TGTGCCAGCAGTTTCAAATATGAGCAGTTCTTC
V: TRBV18; J: TRBJ1-6; size: NA; D: TRBD1; CDR3: CASSIQAGTGRSPLHF; DNA: TGTGCCAGCTCAATACAAGCCGGGACAGGGAGGTCACCCCTCCACTTT
V: TRBV5-4; J: TRBJ2-3; size: NA; D: NA; CDR3: CASSLVAADTQYF; DNA: TGTGCCAGCAGCTTGGTCGCGGCAGATACGCAATATTTT
V: TRBV28; J: TRBJ1-2; size: NA; D: TRBD1; CDR3: CASSPAYPWTGPGYTF; DNA: TGTGCCAGCAGTCCCGCCTACCCATGGACAGGGCCTGGCTACACCTTC
V: TRBV5-1; J: TRBJ1-1; size: NA; D: NA; CDR3: CASSLGAGDTEAFF; DNA: TGCGCCAGCAGCTTGGGAGCCGGGGACACTGAAGCTTTCTTT
V: TRBV24-1; J: TRBJ2-5; size: NA; D: NA; CDR3: CATSDLAEHPPETQYF; DNA: TGTGCCACCAGTGATTTAGCGGAGCACCCACCTGAGACCCAGTACTTC
V: TRBV7-9; J: TRBJ2-7; size: NA; D: NA; CDR3: CASSLDRAHEQYF; DNA: TGTGCCAGCAGCTTAGACAGGGCCCACGAGCAGTACTTC
V: TRBV11-2; J: TRBJ2-2; size: NA; D: NA; CDR3: CASSPGHNTGELFF; DNA: TGTGCCAGCAGCCCGGGACATAACACCGGGGAGCTGTTTTTT
V: TRBV7-3; J: TRBJ1-6; size: NA; D: NA; CDR3: CASSLDFYNSPLHF; DNA: TGTGCCAGCAGCTTGGACTTCTATAATTCACCCCTCCACTTT
V: TRBV28; J: TRBJ1-2; size: NA; D: NA; CDR3: CASSFGQDYGYTF; DNA: TGTGCCAGCAGTTTTGGGCAGGACTATGGCTACACCTTC
V: TRBV29-1; J: TRBJ2-1; size: NA; D: TRBD2; CDR3: CSTKGLAGNEQFF; DNA: TGCAGCACGAAAGGACTAGCTGGGAATGAGCAGTTCTTC
V: TRBV7-8; J: TRBJ1-1; size: NA; D: NA; CDR3: CASSLWEMSEAFF; DNA: TGTGCCAGCAGCTTATGGGAGATGTCTGAAGCTTTCTTT
V: TRBV21-1; J: TRBJ1-5; size: once; D: NA; CDR3: CASPQNSNQPQHF; DNA: TGTGCCAGCCCCCAAAATAGCAATCAGCCCCAGCATTTT
V: TRBV2; J: TRBJ1-5; size: NA; D: NA; CDR3: CASTRGGNQPQHF; DNA: TGTGCCAGCACAAGAGGAGGAAATCAGCCCCAGCATTTT
V: TRBV6-1; J: TRBJ2-3; size: NA; D: TRBD2; CDR3: CASSEGSGGATDTQYF; DNA: TGTGCCAGCAGTGAAGGTAGCGGGGGGGCAACAGATACGCAGTATTTT
V: TRBV6-5; J: TRBJ1-4; size: NA; D: NA; CDR3: CASSTGVTINEKLFF; DNA: TGTGCCAGCAGTACCGGGGTCACGATTAATGAAAAACTGTTTTTT
V: TRBV19; J: TRBJ2-7; size: NA; D: NA; CDR3: CASGPGLPYEQYF; DNA: TGTGCCAGCGGACCGGGACTGCCCTACGAGCAGTACTTC
V: TRBV10-2; J: TRBJ2-2; size: NA; D: NA; CDR3: CASWGDSGRGLGELFF; DNA: TGCGCCAGCTGGGGGGATTCCGGGAGGGGGCTCGGGGAGCTGTTTTTT
V: TRBV6-6; J: TRBJ1-1; size: NA; D: NA; CDR3: CASSWGGTDTEAFF; DNA: TGTGCCAGCAGCTGGGGGGGGACGGACACTGAAGCTTTCTTT
V: TRBV6-5; J: TRBJ1-1; size: NA; D: NA; CDR3: CASSYSYRVETEAFF; DNA: TGTGCCAGCAGTTACTCGTACAGGGTAGAGACTGAAGCTTTCTTT
V: TRBV30; J: TRBJ2-7; size: NA; D: NA; CDR3: CAWSPRGRGTYEQYF; DNA: TGTGCCTGGAGTCCGCGGGGCAGGGGGACCTACGAGCAGTACTTC
V: TRBV7-8; J: TRBJ1-2; size: NA; D: TRBD1; CDR3: CASSLVESRGQVNGYTF; DNA: TGTGCCAGCAGCTTAGTTGAGTCCAGGGGGCAAGTTAATGGCTACACCTTC
V: TRBV11-2; J: TRBJ1-6; size: few; D: NA; CDR3: CASSLSRPPLHF; DNA: TGTGCCAGCAGCTTATCCCGTCCACCCCTCCACTTT
V: TRBV28; J: TRBJ2-5; size: NA; D: TRBD1; CDR3: CASSWTGRETQYF; DNA: TGTGCCAGCAGCTGGACAGGGAGGGAGACCCAGTACTTC
V: TRBV15; J: TRBJ1-2; size: NA; D: NA; CDR3: CATSRDRSLNPRGYTF; DNA: TGTGCCACCAGCAGAGATCGGAGCCTAAACCCGAGGGGCTACACCTTC
V: TRBV4-1; J: TRBJ2-6; size: NA; D: NA; CDR3: CASSQEGGATGANVLTF; DNA: TGCGCCAGCAGCCAAGAGGGGGGGGCCACTGGGGCCAACGTCCTGACTTTC